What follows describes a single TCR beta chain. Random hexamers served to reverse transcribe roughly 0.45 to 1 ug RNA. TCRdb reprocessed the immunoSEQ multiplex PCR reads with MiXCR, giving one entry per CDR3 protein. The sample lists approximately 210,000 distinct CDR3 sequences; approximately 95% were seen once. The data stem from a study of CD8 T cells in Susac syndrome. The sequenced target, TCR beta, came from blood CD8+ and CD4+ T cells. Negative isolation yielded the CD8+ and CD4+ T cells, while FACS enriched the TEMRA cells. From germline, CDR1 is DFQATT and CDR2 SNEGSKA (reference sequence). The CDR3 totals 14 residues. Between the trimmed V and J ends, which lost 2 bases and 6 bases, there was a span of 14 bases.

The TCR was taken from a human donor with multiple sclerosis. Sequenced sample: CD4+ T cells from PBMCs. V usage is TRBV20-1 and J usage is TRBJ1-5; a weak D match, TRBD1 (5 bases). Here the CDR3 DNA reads TGCAGTGCTAGAAGGGTGGACAAGGCTCAGCCCCAGCATTTT. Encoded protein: CSARRVDKAQPQHF.